This entry concerns a single T cell receptor (beta chain). Its antigen is undetermined. This sample is part of a study of identical twins. Study outcomes and limitations: Out-of-frame alpha sequences that twins shared showed excess low generation probability.

TCRdb fed the 5' RACE reads into MiXCR, producing one record per CDR3 protein. This sample carries approximately 220,000 distinct CDR3 sequences, 6% to 9% of them seen once, and the ten largest clones take 1.9%. CDR3 size: 15 residues. V gave up 7 bases and J gave up 2 bases; unmatched junction bases: 6. Germline V gene data show CDR1 as LGHNT and CDR2 as FRNRAP. These data were also reused for a study on yellow fever vaccine responses in identical twins.

The sequence was collected from a woman between 18 and 30 years old in good health. The sequencing input was memory (CD45RO+) T cells sorted from blood. This chain connects TRBV12-5 to TRBJ2-2; 8 nucleotides line up with TRBD1. The CDR3 region is CASALTGANTGELFF. The CDR3 DNA follows: TGTGCTAGTGCCCTGACAGGGGCCAACACCGGGGAGCTGTTTTTT.